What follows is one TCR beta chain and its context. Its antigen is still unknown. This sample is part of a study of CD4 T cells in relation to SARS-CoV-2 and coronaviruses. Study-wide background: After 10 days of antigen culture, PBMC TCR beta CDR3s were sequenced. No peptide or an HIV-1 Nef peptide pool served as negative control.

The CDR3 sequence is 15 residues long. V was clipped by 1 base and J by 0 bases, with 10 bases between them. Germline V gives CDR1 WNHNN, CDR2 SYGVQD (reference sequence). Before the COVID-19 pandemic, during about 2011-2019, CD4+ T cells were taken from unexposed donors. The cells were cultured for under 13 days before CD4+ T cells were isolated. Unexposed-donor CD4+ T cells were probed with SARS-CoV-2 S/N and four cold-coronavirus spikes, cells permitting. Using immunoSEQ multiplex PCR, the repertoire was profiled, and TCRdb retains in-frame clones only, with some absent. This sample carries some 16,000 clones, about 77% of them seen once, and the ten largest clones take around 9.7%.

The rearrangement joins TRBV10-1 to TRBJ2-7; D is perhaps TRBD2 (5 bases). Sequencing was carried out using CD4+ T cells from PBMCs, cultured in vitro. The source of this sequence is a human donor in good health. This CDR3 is CASSEYRGSSYEQYF. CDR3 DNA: TGCGCCAGCAGTGAGTACCGGGGATCCTCCTACGAGCAGTACTTC.